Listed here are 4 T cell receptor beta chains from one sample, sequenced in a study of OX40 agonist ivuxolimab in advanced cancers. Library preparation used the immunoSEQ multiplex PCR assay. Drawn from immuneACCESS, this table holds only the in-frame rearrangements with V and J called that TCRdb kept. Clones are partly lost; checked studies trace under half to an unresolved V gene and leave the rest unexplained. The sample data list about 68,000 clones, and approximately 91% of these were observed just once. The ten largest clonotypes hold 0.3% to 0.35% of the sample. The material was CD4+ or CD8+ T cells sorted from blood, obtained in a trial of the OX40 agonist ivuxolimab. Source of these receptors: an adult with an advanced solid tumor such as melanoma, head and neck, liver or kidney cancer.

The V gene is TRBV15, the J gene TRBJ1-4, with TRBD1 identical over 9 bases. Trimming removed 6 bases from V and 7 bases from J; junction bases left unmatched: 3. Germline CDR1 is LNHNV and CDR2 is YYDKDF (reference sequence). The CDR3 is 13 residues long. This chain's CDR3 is CATRGDRVEKLFF. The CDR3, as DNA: TGTGCCACCAGGGGGGACAGGGTTGAAAAACTGTTTTTT. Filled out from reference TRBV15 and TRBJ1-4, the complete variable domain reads DAMVIQNPRYQVTQFGKPVTLSCSQTLNHNVMYWYQQKSSQAPKLLFHYYDKDFNNEADTPDNFQSRRPNTSFCFLDIRSPGLGDTAMYLCATRGDRVEKLFFGSGTQLSVL.

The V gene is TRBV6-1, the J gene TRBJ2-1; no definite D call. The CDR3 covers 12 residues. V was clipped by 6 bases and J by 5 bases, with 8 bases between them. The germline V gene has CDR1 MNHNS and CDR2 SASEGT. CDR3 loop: CASRSLNNEQFF. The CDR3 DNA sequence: TGTGCCAGCAGGAGCCTTAACAATGAGCAGTTCTTC.

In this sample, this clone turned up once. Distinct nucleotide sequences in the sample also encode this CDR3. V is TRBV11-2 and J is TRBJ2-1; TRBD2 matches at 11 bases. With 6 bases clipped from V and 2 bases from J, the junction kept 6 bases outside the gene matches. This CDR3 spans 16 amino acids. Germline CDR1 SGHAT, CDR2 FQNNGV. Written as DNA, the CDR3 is TGTGCCAGCAGACGGACTAGCGGGTTAACCTACAATGAGCAGTTCTTC. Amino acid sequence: CASRRTSGLTYNEQFF.

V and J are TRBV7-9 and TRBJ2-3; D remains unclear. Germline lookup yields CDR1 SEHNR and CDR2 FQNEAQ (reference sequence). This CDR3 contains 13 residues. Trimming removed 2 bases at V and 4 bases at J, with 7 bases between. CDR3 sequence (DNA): TGTGCCAGCAGCTTAACAGCGTCAGATACGCAGTATTTT. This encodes CASSLTASDTQYF.